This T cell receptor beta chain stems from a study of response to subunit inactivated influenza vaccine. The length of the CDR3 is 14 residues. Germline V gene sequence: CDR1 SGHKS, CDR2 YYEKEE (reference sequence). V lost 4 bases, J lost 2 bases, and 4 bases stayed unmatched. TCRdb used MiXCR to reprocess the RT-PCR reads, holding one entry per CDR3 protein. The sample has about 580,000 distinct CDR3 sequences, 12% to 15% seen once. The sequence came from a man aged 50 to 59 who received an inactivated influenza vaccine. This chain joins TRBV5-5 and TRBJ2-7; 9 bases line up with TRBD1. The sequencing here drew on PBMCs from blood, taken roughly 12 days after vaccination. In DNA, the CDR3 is TGTGCCAGCAGCGGGACAGGGCGAACCTACGAGCAGTACTTC. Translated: CASSGTGRTYEQYF.